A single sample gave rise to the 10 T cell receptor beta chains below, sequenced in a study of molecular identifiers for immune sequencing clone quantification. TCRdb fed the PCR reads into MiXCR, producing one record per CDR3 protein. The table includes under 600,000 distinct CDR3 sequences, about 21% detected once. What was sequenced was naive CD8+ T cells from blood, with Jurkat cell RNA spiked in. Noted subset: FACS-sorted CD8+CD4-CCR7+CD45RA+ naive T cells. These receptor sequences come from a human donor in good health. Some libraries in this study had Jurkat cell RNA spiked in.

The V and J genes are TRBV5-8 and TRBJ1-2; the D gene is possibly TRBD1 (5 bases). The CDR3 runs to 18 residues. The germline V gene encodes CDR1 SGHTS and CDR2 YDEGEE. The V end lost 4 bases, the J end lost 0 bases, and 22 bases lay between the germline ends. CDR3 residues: CASSNHPRQSYSNYGYTF. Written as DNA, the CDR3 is TGTGCCAGCAGCAACCACCCACGACAGAGCTACTCTAACTATGGCTACACCTTC.

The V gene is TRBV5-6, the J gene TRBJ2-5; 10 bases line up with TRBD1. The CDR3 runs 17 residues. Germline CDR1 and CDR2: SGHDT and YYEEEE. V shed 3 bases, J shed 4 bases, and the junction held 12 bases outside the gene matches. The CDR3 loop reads CASSSEDSGTGVETQYF. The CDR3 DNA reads TGTGCCAGCAGCTCCGAAGATTCAGGGACAGGGGTAGAGACCCAGTACTTC.

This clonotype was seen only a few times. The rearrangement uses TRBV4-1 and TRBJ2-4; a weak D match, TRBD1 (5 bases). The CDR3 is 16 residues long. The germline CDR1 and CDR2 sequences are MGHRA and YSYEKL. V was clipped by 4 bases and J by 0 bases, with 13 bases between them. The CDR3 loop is CASSPLGALAKNIQYF. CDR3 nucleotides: TGCGCCAGCAGCCCTTTAGGGGCACTAGCCAAAAACATTCAGTACTTC.

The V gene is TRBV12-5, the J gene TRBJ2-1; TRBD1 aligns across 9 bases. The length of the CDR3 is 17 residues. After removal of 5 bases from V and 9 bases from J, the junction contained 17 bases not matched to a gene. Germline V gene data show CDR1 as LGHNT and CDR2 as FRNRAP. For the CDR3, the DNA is TGTGCTAGTGGTAGCCAAACAGGGGGCGTTAGGGACGGTGAGCAGTTCTTC. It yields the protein CASGSQTGGVRDGEQFF. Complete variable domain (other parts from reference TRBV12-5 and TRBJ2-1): DARVTQTPRHKVTEMGQEVTMRCQPILGHNTVFWYRQTMMQGLELLAYFRNRAPLDDSGMPKDRFSAEMPDATLATLKIQPSEPRDSAVYFCASGSQTGGVRDGEQFFGPGTRLTVL.

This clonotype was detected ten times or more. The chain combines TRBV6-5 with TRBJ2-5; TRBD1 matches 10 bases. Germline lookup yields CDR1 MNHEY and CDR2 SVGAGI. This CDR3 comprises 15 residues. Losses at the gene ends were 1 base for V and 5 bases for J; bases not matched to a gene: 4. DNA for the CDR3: TGTGCCAGCAGTTACTATCGGACAGGGGGTGAGACCCAGTACTTC. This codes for CASSYYRTGGETQYF.

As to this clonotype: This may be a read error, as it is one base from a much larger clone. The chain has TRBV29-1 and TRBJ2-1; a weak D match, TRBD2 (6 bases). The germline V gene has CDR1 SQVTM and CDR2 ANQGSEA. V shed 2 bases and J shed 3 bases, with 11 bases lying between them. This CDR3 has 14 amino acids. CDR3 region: CSVEWLASYNEQFF. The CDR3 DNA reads TGCAGCGTTGAATGGCTAGCGAGCTACAATGAGCAGTTCTTC.

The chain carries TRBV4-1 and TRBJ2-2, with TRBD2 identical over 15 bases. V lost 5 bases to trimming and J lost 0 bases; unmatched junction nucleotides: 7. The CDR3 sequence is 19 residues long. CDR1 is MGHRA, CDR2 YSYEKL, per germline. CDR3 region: CASSDTGTSGGSNTGELFF. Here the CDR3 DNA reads TGCGCCAGCAGCGACACCGGGACTAGCGGGGGGTCGAACACCGGGGAGCTGTTTTTT.

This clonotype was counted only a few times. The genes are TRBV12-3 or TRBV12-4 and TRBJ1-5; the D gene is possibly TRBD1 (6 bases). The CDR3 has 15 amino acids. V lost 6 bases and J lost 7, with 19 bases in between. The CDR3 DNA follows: TGTGCCAGCAGCCTAGTAGGGACATCTGGGCAGCCCCAGCATTTT. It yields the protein CASSLVGTSGQPQHF.

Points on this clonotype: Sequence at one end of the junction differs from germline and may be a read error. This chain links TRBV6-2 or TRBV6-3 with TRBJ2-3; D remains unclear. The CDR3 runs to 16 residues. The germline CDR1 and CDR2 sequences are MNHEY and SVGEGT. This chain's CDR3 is CASSYSIEKVTDTRYF. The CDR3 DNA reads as TGTGCCAGCAGTTACTCGATTGAGAAGGTAACAGATACGCGGTATTTT.

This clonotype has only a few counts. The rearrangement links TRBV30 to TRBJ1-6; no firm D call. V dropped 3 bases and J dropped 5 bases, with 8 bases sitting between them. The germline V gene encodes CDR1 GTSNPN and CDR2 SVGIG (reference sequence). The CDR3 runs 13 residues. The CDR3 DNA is TGTGCCTGGAGCGGGGAGAATAATTCACCCCTCCACTTT. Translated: CAWSGENNSPLHF.